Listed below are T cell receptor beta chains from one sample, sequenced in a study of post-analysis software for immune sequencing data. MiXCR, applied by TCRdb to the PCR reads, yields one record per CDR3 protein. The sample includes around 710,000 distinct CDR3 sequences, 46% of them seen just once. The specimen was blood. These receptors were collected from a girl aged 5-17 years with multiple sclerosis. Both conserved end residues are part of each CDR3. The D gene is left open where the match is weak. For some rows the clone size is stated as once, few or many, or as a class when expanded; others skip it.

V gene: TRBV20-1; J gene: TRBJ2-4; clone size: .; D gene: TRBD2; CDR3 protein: CSAREGEGLAGWGNIQYF; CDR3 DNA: TGCAGTGCTAGGGAGGGAGAGGGGCTAGCGGGTTGGGGGAACATTCAGTACTTC
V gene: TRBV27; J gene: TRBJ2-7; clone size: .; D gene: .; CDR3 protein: CASSFTSQPYEQYF; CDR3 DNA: TGTGCCAGCAGTTTCACTAGCCAACCCTACGAGCAGTACTTC
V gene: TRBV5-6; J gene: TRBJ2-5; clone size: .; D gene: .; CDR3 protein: CASSGSGRPQETQYF; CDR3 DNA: TGTGCCAGCAGCGGTTCGGGCAGGCCGCAAGAGACCCAGTACTTC
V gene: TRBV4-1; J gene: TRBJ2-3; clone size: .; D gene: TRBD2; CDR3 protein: CASSQGLAGGTTDTQYF; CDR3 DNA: TGCGCCAGCAGCCAAGGACTAGCGGGAGGCACCACAGATACGCAGTATTTT
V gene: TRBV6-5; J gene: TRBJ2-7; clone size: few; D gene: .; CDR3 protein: CASSYSASSYEQYF; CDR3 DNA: TGTGCCAGCAGTTACTCGGCCAGCTCCTACGAGCAGTACTTC
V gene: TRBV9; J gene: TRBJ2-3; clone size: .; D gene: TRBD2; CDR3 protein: CASSVASGRVRTDTQYF; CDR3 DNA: TGTGCCAGCAGCGTGGCTAGCGGGAGGGTCAGAACAGATACGCAGTATTTT
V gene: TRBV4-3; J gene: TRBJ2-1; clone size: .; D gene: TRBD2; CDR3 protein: CASSQDPLAGGLWNEQFF; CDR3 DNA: TGCGCCAGCAGCCAAGATCCCCTAGCGGGAGGGCTATGGAATGAGCAGTTCTTC
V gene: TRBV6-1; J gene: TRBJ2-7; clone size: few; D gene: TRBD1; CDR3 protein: CASSDFPTGQAYEQYF; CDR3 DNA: TGTGCCAGCAGCGACTTCCCGACAGGGCAGGCCTACGAGCAGTACTTC
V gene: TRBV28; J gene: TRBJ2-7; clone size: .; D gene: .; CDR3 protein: CASSFASPYEQYF; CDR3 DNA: TGTGCCAGCAGTTTCGCCAGTCCCTACGAGCAGTACTTC
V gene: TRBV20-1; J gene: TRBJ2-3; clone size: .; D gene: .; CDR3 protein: CSASPGFTDTQYF; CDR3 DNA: TGCAGTGCTAGCCCGGGGTTCACAGATACGCAGTATTTT
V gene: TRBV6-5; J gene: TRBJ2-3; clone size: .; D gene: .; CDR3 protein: CASSRGTSSTDTQYF; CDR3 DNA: TGTGCCAGCAGTCGAGGGACTTCTAGCACAGATACGCAGTATTTT
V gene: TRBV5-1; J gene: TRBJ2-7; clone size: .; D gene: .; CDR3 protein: CASSLDHFYEQYF; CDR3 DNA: TGCGCCAGCAGCTTGGATCATTTCTACGAGCAGTACTTC
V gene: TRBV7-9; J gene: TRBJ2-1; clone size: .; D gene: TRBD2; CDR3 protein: CASTWAGGDNEQFF; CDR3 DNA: TGTGCCAGCACCTGGGCGGGAGGTGACAATGAGCAGTTCTTC